This TCR beta chain was documented in a study of human T cells and chemical hapten exposure. Study-level findings and limits: Those TCRs sitting above 1 in 1000 frequency stayed the same with DPC sensitization.

One entry per CDR3 protein, called by TCRdb with MiXCR from the RACE reads. The sample shows around 80,000 distinct CDR3 sequences, about 8.7% of them seen only once. The trim removed 1 base at V and 1 base at J, leaving 9 bases unmatched. CDR3 length: 16 amino acids. The germline V gene encodes CDR1 DFQATT and CDR2 SNEGSKA (reference sequence). This clonotype was seen more than once but under ten times. The antigen is unknown. Time point given: healthy volunteer bleed at 6 weeks. Researchers extracted total RNA from unfractionated whole blood. The rearrangement links TRBV20-1 to TRBJ2-7; 8 bases align to TRBD2. The clonotype was recovered from a male donor in good health. Some clones in this sample may be carry-over from other donors' samples. The sample comprised whole blood. CDR3 nucleotides: TGCAGTGCTAGAGCCTTTGTTAGCGGGGTTTCCTACGAGCAGTACTTC. It translates to CSARAFVSGVSYEQYF.